This T cell receptor beta chain was captured in a study of response to subunit inactivated influenza vaccine. From the RT-PCR reads, TCRdb called clonotypes with MiXCR, one entry per CDR3 protein. The sample contains about 620,000 distinct CDR3 sequences, approximately 10% of which appear only once. The CDR3 is 15 amino acids. Trimming cost V 4 bases and J 2 bases; bases outside gene matches: 4. Germline-derived CDR1 and CDR2 are LGHNA and YSLEER. This clonotype appeared a few times. These same data were also listed under a study on T cells expressing NK-cell markers. That work adds: The TCR beta cDNA came from 5'RACE template switching with UMIs. Alpha-beta TCR T cells were the sole sorting target in several experiments, owing to an anti-gamma-delta TCR antibody.

The receptor was derived from a man in his fifties or sixties who received an inactivated influenza vaccine. This sample comprised PBMCs from blood, obtained on the day of vaccination. This sequence joins TRBV4-3 and TRBJ1-2, with 10 bases aligning to TRBD1. CDR3 amino acids: CASSLSGQGNYGYTF. The DNA of the CDR3 is TGCGCCAGCAGCCTATCGGGACAGGGGAACTATGGCTACACCTTC.